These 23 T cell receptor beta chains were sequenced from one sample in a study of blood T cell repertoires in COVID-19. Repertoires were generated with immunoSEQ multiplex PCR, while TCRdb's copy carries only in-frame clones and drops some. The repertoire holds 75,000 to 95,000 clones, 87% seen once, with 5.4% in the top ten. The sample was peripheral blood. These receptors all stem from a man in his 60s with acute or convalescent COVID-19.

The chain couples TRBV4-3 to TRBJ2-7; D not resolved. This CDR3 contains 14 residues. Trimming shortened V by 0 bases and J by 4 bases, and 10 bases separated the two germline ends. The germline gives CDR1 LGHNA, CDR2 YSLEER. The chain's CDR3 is CASSQDTAQYEQYF. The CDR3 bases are TGCGCCAGCAGCCAAGATACAGCACAATACGAGCAGTACTTC.

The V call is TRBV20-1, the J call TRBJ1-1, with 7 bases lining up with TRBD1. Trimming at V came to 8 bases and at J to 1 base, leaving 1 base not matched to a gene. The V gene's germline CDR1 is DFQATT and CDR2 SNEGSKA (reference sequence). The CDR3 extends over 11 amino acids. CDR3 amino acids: CSQGGNTEAFF. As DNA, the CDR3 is TGCAGTCAGGGGGGGAACACTGAAGCTTTCTTT.

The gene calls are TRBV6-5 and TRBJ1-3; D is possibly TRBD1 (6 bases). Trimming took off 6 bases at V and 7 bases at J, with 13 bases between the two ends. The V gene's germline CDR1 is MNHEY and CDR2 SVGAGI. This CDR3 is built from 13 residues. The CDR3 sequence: CASRTGQSNTIYF. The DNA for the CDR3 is TGTGCCAGCAGAACCGGACAGTCCAACACCATATATTTT.

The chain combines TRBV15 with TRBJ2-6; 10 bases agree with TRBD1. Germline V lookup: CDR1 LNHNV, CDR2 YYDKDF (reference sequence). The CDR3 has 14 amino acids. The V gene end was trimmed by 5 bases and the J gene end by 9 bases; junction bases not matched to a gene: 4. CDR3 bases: TGTGCCACCAGCCGGACAGGGGGTAACAACGTCCTGACTTTC. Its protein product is CATSRTGGNNVLTF.

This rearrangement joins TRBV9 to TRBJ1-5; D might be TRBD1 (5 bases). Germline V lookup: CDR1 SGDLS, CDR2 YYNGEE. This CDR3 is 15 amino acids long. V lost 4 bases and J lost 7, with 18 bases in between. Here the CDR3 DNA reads TGTGCCAGCAGCAGAGGGTCGGGGGGGAGGCAGCCCCAGCATTTT. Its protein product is CASSRGSGGRQPQHF.

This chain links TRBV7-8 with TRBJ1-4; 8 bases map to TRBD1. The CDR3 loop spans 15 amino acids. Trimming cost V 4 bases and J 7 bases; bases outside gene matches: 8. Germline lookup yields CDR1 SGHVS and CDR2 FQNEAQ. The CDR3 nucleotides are TGTGCCAGCAGCTCTGGGACAGGTCTAAGTGAAAAACTGTTTTTT. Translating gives CASSSGTGLSEKLFF.

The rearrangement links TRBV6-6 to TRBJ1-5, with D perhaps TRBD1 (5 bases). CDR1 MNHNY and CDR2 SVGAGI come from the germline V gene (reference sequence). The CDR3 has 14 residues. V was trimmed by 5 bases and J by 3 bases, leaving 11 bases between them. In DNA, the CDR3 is TGTGCCAGCAGTACTTGGGGCACCAATCAGCCCCAGCATTTT. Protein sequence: CASSTWGTNQPQHF.

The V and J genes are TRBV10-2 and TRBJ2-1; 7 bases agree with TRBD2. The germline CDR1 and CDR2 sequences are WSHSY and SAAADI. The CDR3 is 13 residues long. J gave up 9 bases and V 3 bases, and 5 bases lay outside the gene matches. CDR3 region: CASSEFRGVEQFF. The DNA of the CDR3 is TGCGCCAGCAGTGAATTTCGGGGGGTTGAGCAGTTCTTC.

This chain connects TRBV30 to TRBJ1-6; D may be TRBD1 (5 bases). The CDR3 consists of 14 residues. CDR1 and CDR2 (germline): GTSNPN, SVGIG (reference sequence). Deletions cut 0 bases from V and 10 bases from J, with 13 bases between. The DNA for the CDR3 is TGTGCCTGGAGTGTAGGGCAGGGCGAGTCACCCCTCCACTTT. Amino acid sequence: CAWSVGQGESPLHF.

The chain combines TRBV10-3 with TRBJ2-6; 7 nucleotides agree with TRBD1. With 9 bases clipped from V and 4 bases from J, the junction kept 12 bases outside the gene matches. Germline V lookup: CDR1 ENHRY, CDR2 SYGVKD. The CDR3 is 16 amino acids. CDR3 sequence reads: CAIKTGSSAGANVLTF. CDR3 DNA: TGTGCCATTAAGACAGGGTCCTCCGCCGGGGCCAACGTCCTGACTTTC.

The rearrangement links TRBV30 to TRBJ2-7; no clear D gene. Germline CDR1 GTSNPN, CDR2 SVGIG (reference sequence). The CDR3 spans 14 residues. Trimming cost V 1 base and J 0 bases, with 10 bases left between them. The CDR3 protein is CAWSGSGSSYEQYF. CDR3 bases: TGTGCCTGGAGTGGTTCGGGTAGCTCCTACGAGCAGTACTTC.

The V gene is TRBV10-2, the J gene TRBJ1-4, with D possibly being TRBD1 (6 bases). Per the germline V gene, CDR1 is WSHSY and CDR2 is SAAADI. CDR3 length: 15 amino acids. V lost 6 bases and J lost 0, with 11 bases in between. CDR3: CASRAEGATNEKLFF. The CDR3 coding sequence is TGCGCCAGCAGAGCCGAGGGGGCAACTAATGAAAAACTGTTTTTT.

The CDR3 protein is CASSLNAGALVDTQYF. CDR3 sequence (DNA): TGTGCCAGCAGCTTAAACGCGGGGGCCCTCGTGGATACGCAGTATTTT. This chain connects TRBV7-2 to TRBJ2-3; TRBD2 might be the D (7 bases). Per the germline V gene, CDR1 is SGHTA and CDR2 is FQGNSA. V lost 2 bases, J lost 6 bases, and 18 bases lay in between. The CDR3 length is 16 residues.

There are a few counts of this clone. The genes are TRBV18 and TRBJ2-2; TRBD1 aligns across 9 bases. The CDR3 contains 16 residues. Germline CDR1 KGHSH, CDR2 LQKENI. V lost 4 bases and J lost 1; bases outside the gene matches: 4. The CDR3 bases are TGTGCCAGCTCACTCCCGGGACAGGGGAACACCGGGGAGCTGTTTTTT. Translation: CASSLPGQGNTGELFF.

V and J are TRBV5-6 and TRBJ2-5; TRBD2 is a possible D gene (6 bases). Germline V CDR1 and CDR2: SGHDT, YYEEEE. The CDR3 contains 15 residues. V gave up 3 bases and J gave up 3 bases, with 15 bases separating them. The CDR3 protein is CASSSTSPPKETQYF. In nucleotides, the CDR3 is TGTGCCAGCAGCTCAACTAGCCCCCCGAAAGAGACCCAGTACTTC.

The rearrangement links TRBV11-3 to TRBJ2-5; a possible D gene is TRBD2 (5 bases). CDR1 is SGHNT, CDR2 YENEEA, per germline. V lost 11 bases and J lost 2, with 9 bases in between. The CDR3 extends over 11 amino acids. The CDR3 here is CAPTGQETQYF. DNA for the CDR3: TGTGCCCCCACGGGGCAAGAGACCCAGTACTTC.

CDR3 residues: CASSQDIRGGGYGYTF. As DNA, the CDR3 is TGCGCCAGCAGCCAAGATATTCGGGGTGGAGGCTATGGCTACACCTTC. The rearrangement links TRBV4-3 to TRBJ1-2; D remains unclear. This CDR3 contains 16 residues. Trimming removed 0 bases at V and 4 bases at J, with 15 bases between. Germline-derived CDR1 and CDR2 are LGHNA and YSLEER.

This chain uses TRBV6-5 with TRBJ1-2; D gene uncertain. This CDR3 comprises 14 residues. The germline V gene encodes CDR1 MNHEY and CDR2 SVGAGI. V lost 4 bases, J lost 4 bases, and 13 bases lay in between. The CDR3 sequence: CASSFTEGFYGYTF. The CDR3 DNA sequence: TGTGCCAGCAGTTTTACTGAGGGATTCTATGGCTACACCTTC.

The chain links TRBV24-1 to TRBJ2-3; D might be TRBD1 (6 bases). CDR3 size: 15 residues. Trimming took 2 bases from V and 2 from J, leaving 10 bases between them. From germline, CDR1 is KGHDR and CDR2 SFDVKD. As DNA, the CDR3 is TGTGCCACCAGTGATTCCGGACAGATCACAGATACGCAGTATTTT. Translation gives CATSDSGQITDTQYF.

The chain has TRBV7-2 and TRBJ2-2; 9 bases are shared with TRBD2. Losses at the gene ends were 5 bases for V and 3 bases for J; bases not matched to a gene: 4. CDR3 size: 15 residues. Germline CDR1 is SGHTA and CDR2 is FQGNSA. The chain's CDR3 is CASSPRLADTGELFF. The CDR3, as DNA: TGTGCCAGCAGCCCGAGACTAGCGGACACCGGGGAGCTGTTTTTT.

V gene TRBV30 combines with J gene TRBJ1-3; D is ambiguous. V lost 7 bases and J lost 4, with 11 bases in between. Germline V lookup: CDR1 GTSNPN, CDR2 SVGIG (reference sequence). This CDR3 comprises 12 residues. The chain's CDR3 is CAFNNVGNTIYF. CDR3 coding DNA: TGTGCCTTTAACAATGTGGGAAACACCATATATTTT.

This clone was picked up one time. CDR3 amino acids: CASSLEVANTEAFF. The CDR3 bases are TGCGCCAGCAGCTTGGAAGTAGCGAACACTGAAGCTTTCTTT. The gene calls are TRBV5-1 and TRBJ1-1; unclear D gene. This CDR3 spans 14 amino acids. The V gene's germline CDR1 is SGHRS and CDR2 YFSETQ. V was shortened by 0 bases and J by 1 base, with 7 bases between the two germline ends.

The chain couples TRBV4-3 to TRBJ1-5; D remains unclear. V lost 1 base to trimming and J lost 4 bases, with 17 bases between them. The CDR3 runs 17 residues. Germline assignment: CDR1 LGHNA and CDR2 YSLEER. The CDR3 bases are TGCGCCAGCAGCCAAGCTGGGCGGGAAGTGAGGAATCAGCCCCAGCATTTT. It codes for CASSQAGREVRNQPQHF.